This T cell receptor (beta chain) was found in a study of shared clonotypes between healthy human individuals. Study-wide findings and caveats: Clonotypes shared by all four sorted-subset donors had higher generation probabilities than non-shared clonotypes. In this cohort, only blood was sampled, and tissue repertoires likely differ.

As to this clone: Antigen: not known.

CD45RO-negative CD8 cells positively selected for CCR7 made up the naive population, which excluded terminally differentiated effector memory CD45RA+ cells. Each donor was a Caucasian adult residing in Nashville, Tennessee. The V gene's germline CDR1 is MNHNS and CDR2 SASEGT. The CDR3 is 15 residues long. Germline trimming cut 5 bases from V and 7 bases from J; bases unmatched to any gene: 5. Produced via immunoSEQ multiplex PCR; TCRdb's table is partial and in-frame only. The sample holds over 2,000,000 clones; around 93% are singletons and the top ten take approximately 1.6%. The chain combines TRBV6-1 with TRBJ2-1; TRBD2 agrees at 13 bases. The TCR originated in a man between 18 and 29 years old in good health. Some clones in this sample may be carry-over from other donors' samples. Material for sequencing was naive CD8+ T cells from PBMCs. The CDR3 nucleotides are TGTGCCAGCAGTAGAGGGACTAGCGGGACTAATGAGCAGTTCTTC. Protein product: CASSRGTSGTNEQFF.